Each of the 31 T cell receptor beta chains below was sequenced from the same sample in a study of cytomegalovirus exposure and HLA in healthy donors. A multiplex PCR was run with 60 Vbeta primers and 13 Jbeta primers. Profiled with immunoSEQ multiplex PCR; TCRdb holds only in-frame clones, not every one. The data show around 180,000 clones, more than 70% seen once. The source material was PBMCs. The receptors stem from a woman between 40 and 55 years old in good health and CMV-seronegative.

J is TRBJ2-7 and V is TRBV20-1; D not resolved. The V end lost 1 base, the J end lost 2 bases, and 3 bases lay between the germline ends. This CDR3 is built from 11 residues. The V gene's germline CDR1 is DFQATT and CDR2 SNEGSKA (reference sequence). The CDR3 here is CSARGAYEQYV. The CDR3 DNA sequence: TGCAGTGCTAGAGGGGCCTACGAGCAGTACGTC.

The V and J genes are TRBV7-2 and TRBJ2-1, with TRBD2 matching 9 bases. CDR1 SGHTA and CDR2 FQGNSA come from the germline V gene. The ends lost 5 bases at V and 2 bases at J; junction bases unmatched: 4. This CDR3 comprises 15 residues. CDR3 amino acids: CASSASGRTYNEQFF. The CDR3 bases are TGTGCCAGCAGCGCGAGCGGGAGGACCTACAATGAGCAGTTCTTC.

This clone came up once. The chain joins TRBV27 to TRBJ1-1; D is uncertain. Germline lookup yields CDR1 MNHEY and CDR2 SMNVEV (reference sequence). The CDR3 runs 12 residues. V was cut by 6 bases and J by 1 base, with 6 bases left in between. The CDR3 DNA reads TGTGCCAGCAGATACGGGAACACTGAAGCTTTCTTT. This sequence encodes CASRYGNTEAFF.

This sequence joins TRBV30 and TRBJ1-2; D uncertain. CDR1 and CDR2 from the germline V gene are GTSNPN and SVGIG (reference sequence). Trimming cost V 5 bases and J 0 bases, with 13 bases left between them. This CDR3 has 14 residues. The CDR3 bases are TGTGCCTGGTCCTTCCCCGAGGCTAACTATGGCTACACCTTC. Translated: CAWSFPEANYGYTF.

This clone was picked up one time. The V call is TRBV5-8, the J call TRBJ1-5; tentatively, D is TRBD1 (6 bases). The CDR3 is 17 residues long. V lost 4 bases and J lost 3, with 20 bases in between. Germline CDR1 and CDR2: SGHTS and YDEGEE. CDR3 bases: TGTGCCAGCAGCACTAAAGGACAGCAACACACCAATCAGCCCCAGCATTTT. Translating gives CASSTKGQQHTNQPQHF.

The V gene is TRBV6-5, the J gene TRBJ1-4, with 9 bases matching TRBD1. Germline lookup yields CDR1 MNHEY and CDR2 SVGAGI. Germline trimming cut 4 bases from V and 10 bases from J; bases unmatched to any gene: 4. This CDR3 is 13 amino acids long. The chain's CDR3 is CASSLDRGGKLFF. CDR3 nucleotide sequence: TGTGCCAGCAGTTTGGACAGGGGCGGAAAACTGTTTTTT.

In DNA, the CDR3 is TGTGCCAGCAGCCCTCGGCCTTCAGGGACTAGCGGATCTTACAATGAGCAGTTCTTC. Translated: CASSPRPSGTSGSYNEQFF. The chain combines TRBV11-3 with TRBJ2-1; 11 bases are a match to TRBD2. CDR3 size: 19 residues. With V trimmed by 5 bases and J by 4 bases, 16 bases remained unmatched. CDR1 is SGHNT, CDR2 YENEEA, per germline.

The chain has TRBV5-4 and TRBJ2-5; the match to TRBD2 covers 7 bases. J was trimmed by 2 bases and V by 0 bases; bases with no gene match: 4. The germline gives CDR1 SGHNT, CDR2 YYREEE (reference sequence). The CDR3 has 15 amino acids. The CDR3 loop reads CASSLAAGRQETQYF. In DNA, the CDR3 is TGTGCCAGCAGCTTGGCAGCGGGAAGACAAGAGACCCAGTACTTC.

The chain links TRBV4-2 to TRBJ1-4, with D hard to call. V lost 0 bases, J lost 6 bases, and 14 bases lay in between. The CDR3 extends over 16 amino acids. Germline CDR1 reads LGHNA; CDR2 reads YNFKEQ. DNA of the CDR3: TGTGCCAGCAGCCAAGATAGGGCGGGAGACTATGAAAAACTGTTTTTT. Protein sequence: CASSQDRAGDYEKLFF.

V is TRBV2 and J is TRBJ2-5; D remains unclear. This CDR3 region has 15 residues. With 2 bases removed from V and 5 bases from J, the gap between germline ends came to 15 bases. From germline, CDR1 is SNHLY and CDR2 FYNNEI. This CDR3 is CASSEIRGSRETQYF. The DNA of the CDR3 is TGTGCCAGCAGTGAAATCCGCGGATCACGGGAGACCCAGTACTTC.

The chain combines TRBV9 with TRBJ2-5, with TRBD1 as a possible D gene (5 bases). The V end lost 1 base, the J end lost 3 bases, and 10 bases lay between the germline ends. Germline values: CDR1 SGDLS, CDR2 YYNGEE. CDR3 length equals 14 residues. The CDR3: CASSVSGLEETQYF. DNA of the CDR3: TGTGCCAGCAGCGTATCAGGGTTGGAAGAGACCCAGTACTTC.

CDR3 DNA: TGTGCCAGCAGCTTAGCTCGGGGGGCGGAGACCTACAATGAGCAGTTCTTC. This codes for CASSLARGAETYNEQFF. V usage is TRBV7-2 and J usage is TRBJ2-1; tentatively, D is TRBD2 (7 bases). Per germline, CDR1 SGHTA and CDR2 FQGNSA. This CDR3 is 17 amino acids long. V was trimmed by 0 bases and J by 2 bases, leaving 14 bases between them.

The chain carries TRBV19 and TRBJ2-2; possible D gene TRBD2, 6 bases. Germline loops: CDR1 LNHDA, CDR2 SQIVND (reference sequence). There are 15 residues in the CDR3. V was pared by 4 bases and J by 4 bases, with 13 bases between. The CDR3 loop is CASSTGRDSTGELFF. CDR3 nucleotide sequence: TGTGCCAGTAGTACCGGACGGGACTCCACCGGGGAGCTGTTTTTT.

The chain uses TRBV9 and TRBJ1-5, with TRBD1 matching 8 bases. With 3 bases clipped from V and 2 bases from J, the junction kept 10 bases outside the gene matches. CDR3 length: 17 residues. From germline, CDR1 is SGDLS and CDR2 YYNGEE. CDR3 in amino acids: CASSAGVGQGGNQPQHF. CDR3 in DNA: TGTGCCAGCAGCGCCGGAGTCGGACAGGGTGGCAATCAGCCCCAGCATTTT.

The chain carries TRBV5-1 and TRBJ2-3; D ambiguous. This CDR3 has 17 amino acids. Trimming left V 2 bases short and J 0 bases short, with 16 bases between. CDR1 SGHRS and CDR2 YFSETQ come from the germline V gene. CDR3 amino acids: CASSLIAYATSTDTQYF. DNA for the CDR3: TGCGCCAGCAGCTTAATAGCTTATGCAACTAGCACAGATACGCAGTATTTT.

The DNA of the CDR3 is TGCGCCAGCAGCCAAATTGGGACAGAGGCTAACTATGGCTACACCTTC. Translation: CASSQIGTEANYGYTF. The chain uses TRBV4-3 and TRBJ1-2, with 7 bases fitting TRBD1. The germline CDR1 and CDR2 sequences are LGHNA and YSLEER. Germline trimming cut 2 bases from V and 0 bases from J; bases unmatched to any gene: 6. There are 16 residues in the CDR3.

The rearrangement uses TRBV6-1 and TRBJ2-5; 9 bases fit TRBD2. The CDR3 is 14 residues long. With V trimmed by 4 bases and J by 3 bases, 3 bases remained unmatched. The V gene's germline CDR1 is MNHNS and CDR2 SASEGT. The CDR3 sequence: CASSAGLAKETQYF. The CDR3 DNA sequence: TGTGCCAGCAGTGCCGGACTAGCGAAAGAGACCCAGTACTTC.

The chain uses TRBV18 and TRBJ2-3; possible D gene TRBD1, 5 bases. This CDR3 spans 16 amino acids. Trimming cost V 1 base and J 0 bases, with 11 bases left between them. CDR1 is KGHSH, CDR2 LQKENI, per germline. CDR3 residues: CASSPLAGISTDTQYF. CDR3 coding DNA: TGTGCCAGCTCACCACTGGCAGGGATTAGCACAGATACGCAGTATTTT.

The CDR3 DNA follows: TGTGCCAGCAGCCCCCCAAGCGGGAGTTACCATGAGCAGTTCTTC. The encoded protein is CASSPPSGSYHEQFF. This chain joins TRBV11-3 and TRBJ2-1; 8 nucleotides match TRBD2. The CDR3 is 15 residues long. Germline V lookup: CDR1 SGHNT, CDR2 YENEEA. V was pared by 5 bases and J by 8 bases, with 11 bases of the junction left unmatched. The entire variable domain, with the rest obtained from reference TRBV11-3 and TRBJ2-1, is as follows: EAGVVQSPRYKIIEKKQPVAFWCNPISGHNTLYWYLQNLGQGPELLIRYENEEAVDDSQLPKDRFSAERLKGVDSTLKIQPAELGDSAVYLCASSPPSGSYHEQFFGPGTRLTVL.

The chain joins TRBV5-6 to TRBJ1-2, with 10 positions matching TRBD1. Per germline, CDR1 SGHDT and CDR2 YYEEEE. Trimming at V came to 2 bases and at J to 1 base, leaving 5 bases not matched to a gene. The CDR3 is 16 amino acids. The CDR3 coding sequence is TGTGCCAGCAGCTTATTGGGACAGGGGCTTAACTATGGCTACACCTTC. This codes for CASSLLGQGLNYGYTF.

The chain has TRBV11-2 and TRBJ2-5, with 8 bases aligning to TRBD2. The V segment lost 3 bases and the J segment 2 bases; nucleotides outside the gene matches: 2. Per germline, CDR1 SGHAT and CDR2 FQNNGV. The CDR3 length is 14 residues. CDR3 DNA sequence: TGTGCCAGCAGCTTTCTAGCGGGTCAAGAGACCCAGTACTTC. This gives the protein CASSFLAGQETQYF.

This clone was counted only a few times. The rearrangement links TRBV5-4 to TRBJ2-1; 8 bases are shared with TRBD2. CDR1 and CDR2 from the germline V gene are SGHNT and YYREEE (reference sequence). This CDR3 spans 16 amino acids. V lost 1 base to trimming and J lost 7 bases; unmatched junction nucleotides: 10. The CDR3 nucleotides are TGTGCCAGCAGCTTGTTTCTCAGCGGGAGAATAAATGAGCAGTTCTTC. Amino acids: CASSLFLSGRINEQFF.

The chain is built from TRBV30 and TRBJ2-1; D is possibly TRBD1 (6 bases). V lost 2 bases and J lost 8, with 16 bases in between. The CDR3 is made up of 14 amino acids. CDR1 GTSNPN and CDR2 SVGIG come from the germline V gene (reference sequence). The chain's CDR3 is CAWSRGRGVHEQFF. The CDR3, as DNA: TGTGCCTGGAGTCGTGGCAGGGGTGTGCATGAGCAGTTCTTC.

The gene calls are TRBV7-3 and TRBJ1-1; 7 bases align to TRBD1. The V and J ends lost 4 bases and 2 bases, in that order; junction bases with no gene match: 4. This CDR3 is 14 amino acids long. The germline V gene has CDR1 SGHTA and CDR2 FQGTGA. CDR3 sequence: CASSSQGENTEAFF. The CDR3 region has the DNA TGTGCCAGCAGCTCTCAGGGGGAAAACACTGAAGCTTTCTTT.

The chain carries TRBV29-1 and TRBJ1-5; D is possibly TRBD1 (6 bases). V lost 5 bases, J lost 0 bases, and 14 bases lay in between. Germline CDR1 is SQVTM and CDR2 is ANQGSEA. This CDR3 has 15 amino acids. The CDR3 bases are TGCAGCGTTACCTTGACAGGTTATAGCAATCAGCCCCAGCATTTT. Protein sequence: CSVTLTGYSNQPQHF. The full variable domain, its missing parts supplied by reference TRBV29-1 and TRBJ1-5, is SAVISQKPSRDICQRGTSLTIQCQVDSQVTMMFWYRQQPGQSLTLIATANQGSEATYESGFVIDKFPISRPNLTFSTLTVSNMSPEDSSIYLCSVTLTGYSNQPQHFGDGTRLSIL.

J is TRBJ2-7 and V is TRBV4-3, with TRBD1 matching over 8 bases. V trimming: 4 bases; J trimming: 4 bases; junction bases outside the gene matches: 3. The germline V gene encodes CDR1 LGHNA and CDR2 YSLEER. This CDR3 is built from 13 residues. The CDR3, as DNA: TGCGCCAGCAGCCGGGACAGGAATTACGAGCAGTACTTC. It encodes CASSRDRNYEQYF.

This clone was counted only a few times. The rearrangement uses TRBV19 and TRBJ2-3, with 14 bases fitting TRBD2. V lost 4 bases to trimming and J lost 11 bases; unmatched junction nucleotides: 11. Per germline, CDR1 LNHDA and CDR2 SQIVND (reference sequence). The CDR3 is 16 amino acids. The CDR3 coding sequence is TGTGCCAGTAGTAGGGGACTAGCGGGAGCCCAGGCGAAGCAGTATTTT. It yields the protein CASSRGLAGAQAKQYF.

Here the CDR3 reads CAVTGTANTGELFF. Here the CDR3 DNA reads TGTGCCGTGACGGGGACAGCGAACACCGGGGAGCTGTTTTTT. The V gene is TRBV7-8, the J gene TRBJ2-2, with 7 bases that match TRBD1. Germline lookup yields CDR1 SGHVS and CDR2 FQNEAQ. Losses at the gene ends were 11 bases for V and 0 bases for J; bases not matched to a gene: 6. The CDR3 length is 14 residues.

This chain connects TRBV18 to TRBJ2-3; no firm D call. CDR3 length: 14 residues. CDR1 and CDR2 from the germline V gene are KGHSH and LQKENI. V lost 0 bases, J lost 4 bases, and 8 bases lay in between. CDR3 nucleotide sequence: TGTGCCAGCTCACCACCTCAGAACCCAGATACGCAGTATTTT. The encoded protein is CASSPPQNPDTQYF. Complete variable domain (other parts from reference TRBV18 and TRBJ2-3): NAGVMQNPRHLVRRRGQEARLRCSPMKGHSHVYWYRQLPEEGLKFMVYLQKENIIDESGMPKERFSAEFPKEGPSILRIQQVVRGDSAAYFCASSPPQNPDTQYFGPGTRLTVL.

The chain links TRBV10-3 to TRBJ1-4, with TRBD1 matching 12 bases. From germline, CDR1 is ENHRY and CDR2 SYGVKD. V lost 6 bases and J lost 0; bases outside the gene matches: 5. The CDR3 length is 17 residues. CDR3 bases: TGTGCCATCAGACCGGGACAGGGGGCGGCAACTAATGAAAAACTGTTTTTT. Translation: CAIRPGQGAATNEKLFF.

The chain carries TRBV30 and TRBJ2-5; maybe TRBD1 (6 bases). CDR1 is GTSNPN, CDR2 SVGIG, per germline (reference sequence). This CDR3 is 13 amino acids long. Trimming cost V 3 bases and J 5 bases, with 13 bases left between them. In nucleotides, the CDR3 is TGTGCCTGGAGATCACAGGGACGCGAGACCCAGTACTTC. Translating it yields CAWRSQGRETQYF. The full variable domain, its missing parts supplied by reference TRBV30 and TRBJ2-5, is SQTIHQWPATLVQPVGSPLSLECTVEGTSNPNLYWYRQAAGRGLQLLFYSVGIGQISSEVPQNLSASRPQDRQFILSSKKLLLSDSGFYLCAWRSQGRETQYFGPGTRLLVL.